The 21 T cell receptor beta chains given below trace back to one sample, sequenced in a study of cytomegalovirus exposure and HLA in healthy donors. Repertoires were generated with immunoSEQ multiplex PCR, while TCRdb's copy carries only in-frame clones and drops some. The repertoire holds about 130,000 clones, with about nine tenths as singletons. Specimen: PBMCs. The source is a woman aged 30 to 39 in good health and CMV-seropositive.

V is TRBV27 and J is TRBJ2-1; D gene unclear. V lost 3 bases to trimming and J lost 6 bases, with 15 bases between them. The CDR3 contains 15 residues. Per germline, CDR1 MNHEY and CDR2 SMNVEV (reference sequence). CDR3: CASSLARPHINEQFF. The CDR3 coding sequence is TGTGCCAGCAGTTTGGCTAGGCCGCACATCAATGAGCAGTTCTTC.

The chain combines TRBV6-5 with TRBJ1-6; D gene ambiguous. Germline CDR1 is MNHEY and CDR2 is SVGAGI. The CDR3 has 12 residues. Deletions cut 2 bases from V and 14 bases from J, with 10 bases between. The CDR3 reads CASSYLGGTLHF. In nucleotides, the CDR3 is TGTGCCAGCAGTTACCTTGGCGGAACCCTCCACTTT.

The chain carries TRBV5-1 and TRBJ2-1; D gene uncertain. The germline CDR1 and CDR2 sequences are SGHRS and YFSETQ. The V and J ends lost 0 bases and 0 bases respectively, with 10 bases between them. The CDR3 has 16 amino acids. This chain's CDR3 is CASSLAPTDSYNEQFF. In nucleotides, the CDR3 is TGCGCCAGCAGCTTGGCCCCGACTGACTCCTACAATGAGCAGTTCTTC.

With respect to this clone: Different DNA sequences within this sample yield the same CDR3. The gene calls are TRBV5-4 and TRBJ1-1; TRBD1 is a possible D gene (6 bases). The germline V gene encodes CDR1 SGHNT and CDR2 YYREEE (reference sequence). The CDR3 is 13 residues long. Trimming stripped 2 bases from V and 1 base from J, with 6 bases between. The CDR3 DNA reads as TGTGCCAGCAGCTTAGGGGGGAACACTGAAGCTTTCTTT. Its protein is CASSLGGNTEAFF.

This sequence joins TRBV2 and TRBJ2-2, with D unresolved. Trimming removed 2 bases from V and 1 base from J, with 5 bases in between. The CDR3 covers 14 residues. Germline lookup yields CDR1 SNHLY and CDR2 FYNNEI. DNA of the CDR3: TGTGCCAGCAGTGAAACAAGGAACACCGGGGAGCTGTTTTTT. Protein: CASSETRNTGELFF.

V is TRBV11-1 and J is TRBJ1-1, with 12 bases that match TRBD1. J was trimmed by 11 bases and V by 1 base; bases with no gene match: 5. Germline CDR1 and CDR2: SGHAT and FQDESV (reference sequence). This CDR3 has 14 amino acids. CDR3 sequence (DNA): TGTGCCAGCAGCTTAGTAGCCGGGACAGGGGGCGCTTTCTTT. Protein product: CASSLVAGTGGAFF.

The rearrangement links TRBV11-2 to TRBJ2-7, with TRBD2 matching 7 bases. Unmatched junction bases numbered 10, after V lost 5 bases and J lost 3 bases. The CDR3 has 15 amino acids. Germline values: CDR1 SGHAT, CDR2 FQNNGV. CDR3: CASSLWDYSNYEQYF. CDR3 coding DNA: TGTGCCAGCAGCCTGTGGGACTACTCAAACTACGAGCAGTACTTC.

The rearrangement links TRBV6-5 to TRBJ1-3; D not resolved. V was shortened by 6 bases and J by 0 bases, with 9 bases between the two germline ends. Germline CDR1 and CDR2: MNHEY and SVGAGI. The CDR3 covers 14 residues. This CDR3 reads CASRTGSSGNTIYF. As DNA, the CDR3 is TGTGCCAGCAGGACGGGGAGCTCTGGAAACACCATATATTTT.

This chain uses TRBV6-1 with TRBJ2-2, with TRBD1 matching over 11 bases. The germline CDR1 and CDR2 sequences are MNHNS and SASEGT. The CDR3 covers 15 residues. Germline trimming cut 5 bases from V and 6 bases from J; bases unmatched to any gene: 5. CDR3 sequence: CASSLDRGLPGELFF. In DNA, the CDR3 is TGTGCCAGCAGTTTGGACAGGGGGCTACCCGGGGAGCTGTTTTTT.

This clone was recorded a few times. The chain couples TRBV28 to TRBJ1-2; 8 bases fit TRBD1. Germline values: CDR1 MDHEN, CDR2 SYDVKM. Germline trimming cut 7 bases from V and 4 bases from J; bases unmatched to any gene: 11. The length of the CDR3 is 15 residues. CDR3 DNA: TGTGCCAGCACTCCCACGGACAGGGTTGGCTATGGCTACACCTTC. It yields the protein CASTPTDRVGYGYTF.

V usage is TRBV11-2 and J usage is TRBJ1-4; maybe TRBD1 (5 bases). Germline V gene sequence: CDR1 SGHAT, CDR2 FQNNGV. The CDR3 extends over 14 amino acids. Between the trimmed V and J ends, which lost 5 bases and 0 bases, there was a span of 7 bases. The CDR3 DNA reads TGTGCCAGCAGCCCACAGGCAACTAATGAAAAACTGTTTTTT. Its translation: CASSPQATNEKLFF.

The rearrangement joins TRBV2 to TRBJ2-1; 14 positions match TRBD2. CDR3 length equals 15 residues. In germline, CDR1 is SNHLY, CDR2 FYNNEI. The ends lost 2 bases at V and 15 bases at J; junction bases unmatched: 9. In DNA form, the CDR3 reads TGTGCCAGCAGTGAATGGACTAGCGGGAGGTTAGGGTGGTTCTTC. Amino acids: CASSEWTSGRLGWFF.

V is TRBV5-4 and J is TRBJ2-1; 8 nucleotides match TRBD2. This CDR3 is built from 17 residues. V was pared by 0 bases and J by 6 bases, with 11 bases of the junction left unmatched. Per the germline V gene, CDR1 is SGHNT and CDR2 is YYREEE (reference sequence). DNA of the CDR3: TGTGCCAGCAGCTTGGATCCCGGGGGGGCGTTCGGCAATGAGCAGTTCTTC. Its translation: CASSLDPGGAFGNEQFF. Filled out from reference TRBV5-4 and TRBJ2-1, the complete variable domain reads ETGVTQSPTHLIKTRGQQVTLRCSSQSGHNTVSWYQQALGQGPQFIFQYYREEENGRGNFPPRFSGLQFPNYSSELNVNALELDDSALYLCASSLDPGGAFGNEQFFGPGTRLTVL.

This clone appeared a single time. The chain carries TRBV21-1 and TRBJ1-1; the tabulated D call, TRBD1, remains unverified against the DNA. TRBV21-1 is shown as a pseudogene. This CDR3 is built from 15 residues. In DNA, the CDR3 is TGTGCCAGCAGCAAAGAAACAGGTGTGAACACTGAAGCTTTCTTT. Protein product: CASSKETGVNTEAFF.

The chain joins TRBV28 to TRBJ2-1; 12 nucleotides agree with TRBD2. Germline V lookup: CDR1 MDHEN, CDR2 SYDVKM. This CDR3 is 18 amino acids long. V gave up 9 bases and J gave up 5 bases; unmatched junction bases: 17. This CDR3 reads CASRTSGDTTPYDNEQFF. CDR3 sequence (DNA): TGTGCCAGTAGGACTAGCGGGGATACTACACCCTACGACAATGAGCAGTTCTTC.

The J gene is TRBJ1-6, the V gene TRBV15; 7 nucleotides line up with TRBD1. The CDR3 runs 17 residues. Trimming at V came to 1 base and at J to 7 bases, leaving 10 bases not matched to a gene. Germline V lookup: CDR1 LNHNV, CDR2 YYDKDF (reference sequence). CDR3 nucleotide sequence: TGTGCCACCAGCAGAGCCCTCCCCGACAGGGTCAATTCACCCCTCCACTTT. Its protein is CATSRALPDRVNSPLHF.

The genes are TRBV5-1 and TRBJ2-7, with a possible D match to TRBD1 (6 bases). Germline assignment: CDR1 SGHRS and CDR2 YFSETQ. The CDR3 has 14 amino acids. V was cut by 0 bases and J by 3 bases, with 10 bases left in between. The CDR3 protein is CASSLEARGYEQYF. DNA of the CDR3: TGCGCCAGCAGCTTGGAGGCCAGGGGCTACGAGCAGTACTTC. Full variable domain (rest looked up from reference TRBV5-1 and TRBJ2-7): KAGVTQTPRYLIKTRGQQVTLSCSPISGHRSVSWYQQTPGQGLQFLFEYFSETQRNKGNFPGRFSGRQFSNSRSEMNVSTLELGDSALYLCASSLEARGYEQYFGPGTRLTVT.

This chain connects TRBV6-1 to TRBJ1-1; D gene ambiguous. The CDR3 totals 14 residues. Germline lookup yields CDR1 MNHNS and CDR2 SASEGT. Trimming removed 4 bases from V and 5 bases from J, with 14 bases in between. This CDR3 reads CASSVNNAGTEAFF. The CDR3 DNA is TGTGCCAGCAGTGTTAACAATGCCGGGACTGAAGCTTTCTTT.

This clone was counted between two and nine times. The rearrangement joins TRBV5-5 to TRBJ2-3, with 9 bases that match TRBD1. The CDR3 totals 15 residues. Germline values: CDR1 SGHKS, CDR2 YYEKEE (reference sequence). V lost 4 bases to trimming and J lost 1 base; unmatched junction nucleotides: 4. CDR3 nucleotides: TGTGCCAGCAGCCCTTACAGGGGGCGCACAGATACGCAGTATTTT. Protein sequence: CASSPYRGRTDTQYF.

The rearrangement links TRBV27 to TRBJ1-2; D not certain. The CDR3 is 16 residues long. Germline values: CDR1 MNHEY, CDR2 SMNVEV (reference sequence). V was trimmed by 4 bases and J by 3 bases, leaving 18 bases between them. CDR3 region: CASSSLGSVGYYGYTF. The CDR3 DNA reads TGTGCCAGCAGTTCCCTTGGGAGTGTGGGCTACTATGGCTACACCTTC.

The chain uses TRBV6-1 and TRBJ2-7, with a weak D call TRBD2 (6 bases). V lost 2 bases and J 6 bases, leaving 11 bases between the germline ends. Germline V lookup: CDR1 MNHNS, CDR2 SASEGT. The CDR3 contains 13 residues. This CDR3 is CASSERGSGEQYF. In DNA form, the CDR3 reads TGTGCCAGCAGTGAACGGGGGAGCGGCGAGCAGTACTTC.